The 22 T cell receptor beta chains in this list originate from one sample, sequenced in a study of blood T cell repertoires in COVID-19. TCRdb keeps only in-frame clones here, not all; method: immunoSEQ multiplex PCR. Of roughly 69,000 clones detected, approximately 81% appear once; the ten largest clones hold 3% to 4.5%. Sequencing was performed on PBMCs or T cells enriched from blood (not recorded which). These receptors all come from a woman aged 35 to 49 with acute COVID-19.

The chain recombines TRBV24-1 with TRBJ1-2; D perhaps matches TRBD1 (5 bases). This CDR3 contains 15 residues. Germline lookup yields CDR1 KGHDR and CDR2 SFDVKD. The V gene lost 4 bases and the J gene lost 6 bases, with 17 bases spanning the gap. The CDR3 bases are TGTGCCACCAGTGACCAGGTCCAGGGCAGTGATGGCTACACCTTC. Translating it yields CATSDQVQGSDGYTF.

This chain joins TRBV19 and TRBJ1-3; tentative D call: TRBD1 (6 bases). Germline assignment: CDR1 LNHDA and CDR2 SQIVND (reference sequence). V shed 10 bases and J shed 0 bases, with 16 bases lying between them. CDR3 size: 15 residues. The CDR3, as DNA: TGTGCCACCAACCCGGACAGAAGCTCTGGAAACACCATATATTTT. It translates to CATNPDRSSGNTIYF.

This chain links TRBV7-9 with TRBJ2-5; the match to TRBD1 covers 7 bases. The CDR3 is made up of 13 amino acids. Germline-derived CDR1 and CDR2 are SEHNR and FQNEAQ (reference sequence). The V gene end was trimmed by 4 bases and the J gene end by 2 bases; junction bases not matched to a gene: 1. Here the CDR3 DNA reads TGTGCCAGCAGCTCAGGGGGACAAGAGACCCAGTACTTC. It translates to CASSSGGQETQYF.

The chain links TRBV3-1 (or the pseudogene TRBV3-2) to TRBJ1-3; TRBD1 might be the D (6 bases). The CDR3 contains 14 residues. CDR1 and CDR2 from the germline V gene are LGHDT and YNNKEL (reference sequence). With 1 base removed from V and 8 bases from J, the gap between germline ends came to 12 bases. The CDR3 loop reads CASSQGQVGDTIYF. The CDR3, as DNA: TGTGCCAGCAGCCAAGGACAGGTCGGTGACACCATATATTTT.

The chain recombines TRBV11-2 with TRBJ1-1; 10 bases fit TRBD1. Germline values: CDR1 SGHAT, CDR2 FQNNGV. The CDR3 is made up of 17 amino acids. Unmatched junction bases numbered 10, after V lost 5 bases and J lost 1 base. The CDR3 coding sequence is TGTGCCAGCAGCCCGGACAGGGGGGAGTTTGGGAACACTGAAGCTTTCTTT. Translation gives CASSPDRGEFGNTEAFF.

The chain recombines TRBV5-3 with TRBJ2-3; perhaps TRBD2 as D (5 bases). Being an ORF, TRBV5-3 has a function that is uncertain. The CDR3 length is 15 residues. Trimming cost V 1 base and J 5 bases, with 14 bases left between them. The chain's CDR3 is CARSLPDGGGDTQYF. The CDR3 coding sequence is TGTGCCAGAAGCTTGCCGGATGGAGGTGGAGATACGCAGTATTTT.

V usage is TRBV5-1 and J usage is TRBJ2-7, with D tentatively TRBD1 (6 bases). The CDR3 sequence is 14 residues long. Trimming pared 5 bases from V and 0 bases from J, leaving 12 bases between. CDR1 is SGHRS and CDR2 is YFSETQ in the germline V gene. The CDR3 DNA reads TGCGCCAGCAGGCTCCGAGGGGGCTCCTACGAGCAGTACTTC. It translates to CASRLRGGSYEQYF.

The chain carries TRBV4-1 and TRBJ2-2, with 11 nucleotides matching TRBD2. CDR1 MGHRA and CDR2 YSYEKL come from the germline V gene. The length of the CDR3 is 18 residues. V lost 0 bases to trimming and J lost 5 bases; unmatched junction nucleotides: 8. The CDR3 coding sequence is TGCGCCAGCAGCCAAGATCGGATAGCGGGAGGGCATACCGGGGAGCTGTTTTTT. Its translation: CASSQDRIAGGHTGELFF.

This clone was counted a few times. CDR3 loop: CASSQNRGSGYTF. The CDR3 nucleotides read TGTGCCAGCAGCCAAAACAGGGGCTCCGGCTACACCTTC. The chain joins TRBV3-1 (or the pseudogene TRBV3-2) to TRBJ1-2, with 7 nucleotides matching TRBD1. V lost 2 bases, J lost 8 bases, and 5 bases stayed unmatched. CDR3 length: 13 residues. CDR1 and CDR2 (germline): LGHDT, YNNKEL (reference sequence).

The CDR3 loop is CASSVSLMDEQFF. In nucleotides, the CDR3 is TGTGCCAGCAGCGTAAGCTTGATGGATGAGCAGTTCTTC. The chain is built from TRBV9 and TRBJ2-1; D not resolved. The CDR3 contains 13 residues. Germline CDR1 and CDR2: SGDLS and YYNGEE. The ends were cut back, 1 base at V and 8 bases at J, with 10 bases in the middle.

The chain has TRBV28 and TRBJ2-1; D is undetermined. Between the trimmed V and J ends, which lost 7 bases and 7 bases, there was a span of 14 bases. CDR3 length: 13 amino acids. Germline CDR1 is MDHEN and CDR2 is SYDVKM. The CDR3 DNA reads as TGTGCCAGCAACACGAAATTAGCAAATGAGCAGTTCTTC. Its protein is CASNTKLANEQFF.

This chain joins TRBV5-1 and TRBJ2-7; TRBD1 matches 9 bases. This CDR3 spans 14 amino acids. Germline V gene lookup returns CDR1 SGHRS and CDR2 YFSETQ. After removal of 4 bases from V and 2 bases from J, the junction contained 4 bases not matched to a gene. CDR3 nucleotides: TGCGCCAGCAGCAGGGGGACAGGGACCTACGAGCAGTACTTC. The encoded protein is CASSRGTGTYEQYF.

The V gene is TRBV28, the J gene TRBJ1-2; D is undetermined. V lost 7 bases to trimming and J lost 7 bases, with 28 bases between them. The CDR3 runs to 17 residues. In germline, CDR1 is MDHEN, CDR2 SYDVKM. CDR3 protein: CASNSFGIIEGFGGYTF. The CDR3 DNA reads TGTGCCAGCAACTCCTTCGGGATTATCGAGGGCTTCGGTGGCTACACCTTC.

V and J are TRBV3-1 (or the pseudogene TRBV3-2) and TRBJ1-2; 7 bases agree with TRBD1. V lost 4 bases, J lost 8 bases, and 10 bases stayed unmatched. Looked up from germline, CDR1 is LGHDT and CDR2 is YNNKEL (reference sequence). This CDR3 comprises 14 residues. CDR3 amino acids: CASSLRQGSSGYTF. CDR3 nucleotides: TGTGCCAGCAGCCTCCGACAGGGTTCGTCGGGCTACACCTTC.

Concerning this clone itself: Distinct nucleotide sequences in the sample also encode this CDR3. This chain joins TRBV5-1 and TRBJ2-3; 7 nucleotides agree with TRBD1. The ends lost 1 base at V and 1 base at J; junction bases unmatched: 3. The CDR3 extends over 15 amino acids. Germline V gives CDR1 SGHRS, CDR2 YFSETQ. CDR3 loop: CASSLRGLGTDTQYF. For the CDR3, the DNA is TGCGCCAGCAGCTTGAGGGGGCTCGGCACAGATACGCAGTATTTT.

CDR3 DNA: TGCGCCAGCAGCGGAGGACAGTACACTGAAGCTTTCTTT. It yields the protein CASSGGQYTEAFF. The chain combines TRBV5-1 with TRBJ1-1; TRBD1 is a possible D gene (6 bases). The CDR3 runs 13 residues. The germline V gene has CDR1 SGHRS and CDR2 YFSETQ. Trimming removed 4 bases from V and 3 bases from J, with 10 bases in between. Based on the CDR3 plus reference TRBV5-1 and TRBJ1-1, the full variable domain is KAGVTQTPRYLIKTRGQQVTLSCSPISGHRSVSWYQQTPGQGLQFLFEYFSETQRNKGNFPGRFSGRQFSNSRSEMNVSTLELGDSALYLCASSGGQYTEAFFGQGTRLTVV.

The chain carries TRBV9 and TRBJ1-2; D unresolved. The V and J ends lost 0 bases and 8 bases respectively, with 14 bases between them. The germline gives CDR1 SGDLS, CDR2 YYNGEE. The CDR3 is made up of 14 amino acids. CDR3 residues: CASSVVGGVGGYTF. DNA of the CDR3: TGTGCCAGCAGCGTAGTCGGCGGGGTTGGGGGCTACACCTTC. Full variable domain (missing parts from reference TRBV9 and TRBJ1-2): DSGVTQTPKHLITATGQRVTLRCSPRSGDLSVYWYQQSLDQGLQFLIQYYNGEERAKGNILERFSAQQFPDLHSELNLSSLELGDSALYFCASSVVGGVGGYTFGSGTRLTVV.

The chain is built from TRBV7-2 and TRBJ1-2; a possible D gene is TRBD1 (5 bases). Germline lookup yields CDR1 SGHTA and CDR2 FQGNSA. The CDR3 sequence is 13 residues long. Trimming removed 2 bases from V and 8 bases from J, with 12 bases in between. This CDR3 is CASSLQGAGGYTF. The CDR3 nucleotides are TGTGCCAGCAGCTTACAAGGGGCGGGAGGCTACACCTTC. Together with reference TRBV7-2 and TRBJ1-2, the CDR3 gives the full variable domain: GAGVSQSPSNKVTEKGKDVELRCDPISGHTALYWYRQSLGQGLEFLIYFQGNSAPDKSGLPSDRFSAERTGGSVSTLTIQRTQQEDSAVYLCASSLQGAGGYTFGSGTRLTVV.

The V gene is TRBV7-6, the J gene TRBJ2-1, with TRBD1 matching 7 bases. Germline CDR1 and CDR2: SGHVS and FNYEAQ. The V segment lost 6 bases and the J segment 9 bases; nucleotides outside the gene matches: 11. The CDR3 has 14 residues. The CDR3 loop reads CASRQTGVTSEQFF. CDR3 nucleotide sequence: TGTGCCAGCAGGCAAACAGGGGTGACGAGTGAGCAGTTCTTC.

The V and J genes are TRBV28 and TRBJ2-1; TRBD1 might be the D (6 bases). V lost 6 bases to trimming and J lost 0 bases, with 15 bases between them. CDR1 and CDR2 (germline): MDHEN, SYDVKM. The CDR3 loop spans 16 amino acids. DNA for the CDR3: TGTGCCAGCAGAACTAACAGGGTAAGCTCCTACAATGAGCAGTTCTTC. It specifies CASRTNRVSSYNEQFF.

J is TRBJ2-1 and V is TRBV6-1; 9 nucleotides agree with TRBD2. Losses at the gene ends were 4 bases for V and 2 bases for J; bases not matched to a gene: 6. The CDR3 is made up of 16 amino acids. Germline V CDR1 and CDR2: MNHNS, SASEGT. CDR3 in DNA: TGTGCCAGCAGTGCGAACATAGCGGGAGCCTACAATGAGCAGTTCTTC. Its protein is CASSANIAGAYNEQFF.

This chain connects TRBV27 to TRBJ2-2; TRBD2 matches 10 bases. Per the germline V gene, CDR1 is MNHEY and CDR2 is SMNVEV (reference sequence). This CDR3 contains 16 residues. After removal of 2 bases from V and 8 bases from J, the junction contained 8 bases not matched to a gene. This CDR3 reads CASSLGPSGSTGELFF. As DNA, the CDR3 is TGTGCCAGCAGTTTAGGTCCTAGCGGGAGTACGGGGGAGCTGTTTTTT.